This T cell receptor beta chain was retrieved from a study of control samples from healthy donors and cancer patients. Sequencing was performed with immunoSEQ multiplex PCR; in TCRdb, only in-frame clones are kept and a portion is missing. Of around 100,000 clones listed, around nine tenths are singletons. Unmatched junction bases numbered 13, after V lost 5 bases and J lost 4 bases. Per the germline V gene, CDR1 is SEHNR and CDR2 is FQNEAQ (reference sequence). CDR3 length: 17 amino acids. The sequenced material came from blood. The V gene is TRBV7-9, the J gene TRBJ1-4; 7 bases agree with TRBD1. This TCR derives from a woman under 30 in good health. In DNA, the CDR3 is TGTGCCAGCAGCCGCGGGTCCGGGGGGACAGTTAATGAAAAACTGTTTTTT. Translated, it gives CASSRGSGGTVNEKLFF. Full variable domain (remainder filled in from reference TRBV7-9 and TRBJ1-4): DTGVSQNPRHKITKRGQNVTFRCDPISEHNRLYWYRQTLGQGPEFLTYFQNEAQLEKSRLLSDRFSAERPKGSFSTLEIQRTEQGDSAMYLCASSRGSGGTVNEKLFFGSGTQLSVL.